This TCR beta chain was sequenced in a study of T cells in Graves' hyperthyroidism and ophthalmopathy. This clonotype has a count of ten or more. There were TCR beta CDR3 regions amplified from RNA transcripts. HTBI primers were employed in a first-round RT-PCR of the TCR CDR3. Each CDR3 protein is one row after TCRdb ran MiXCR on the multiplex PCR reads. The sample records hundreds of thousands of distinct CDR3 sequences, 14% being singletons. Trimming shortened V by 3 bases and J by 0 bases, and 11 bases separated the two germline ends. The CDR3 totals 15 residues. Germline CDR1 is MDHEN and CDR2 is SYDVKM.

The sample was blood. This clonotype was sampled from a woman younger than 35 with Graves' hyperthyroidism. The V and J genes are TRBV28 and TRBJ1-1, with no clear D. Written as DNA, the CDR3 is TGTGCCAGCAGTTTGTCCCGGGGTATGAACACTGAAGCTTTCTTT. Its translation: CASSLSRGMNTEAFF.